Listed below are T cell receptor beta chains from one sample, sequenced in a study of blood T cell repertoires in COVID-19. The method was immunoSEQ multiplex PCR; TCRdb's version includes in-frame clones alone and lacks a portion of them. The top ten clones hold approximately 5% of a sample with 210,000 or so clones, about 83% of them seen once. The sample comprised peripheral blood. The receptors come from a woman in her sixties or seventies with active or convalescent COVID-19. The CDR3 runs from the conserved cysteine through the conserved F or W. The D gene is left open where the match is weak. Only part of the rows carry a size: once, few, many, or a class if the clone is expanded.

DNA	CDR3	V	J	size	D
TGCGCCAGCAGCCCCGGGGGAGGGGCCAGTCAGCCCCAGCATTTT	CASSPGGGASQPQHF	TRBV5-1	TRBJ1-5	.	.
TGTGCCAGCAGCTCCGGGATGCCCGGCTGGGGCTACACCTTC	CASSSGMPGWGYTF	TRBV7-9	TRBJ1-2	many	.
TGTGCTAGTGACCTAGCCGTCGCCCTGAACACTGAAGCTTTCTTT	CASDLAVALNTEAFF	TRBV12-5	TRBJ1-1	.	.
TGCGCCAGCAGCTTGACTAGCGGGAGTGGGTTGCCCCAGTACTTC	CASSLTSGSGLPQYF	TRBV5-1	TRBJ2-5	.	TRBD2
TGTGCCAGCATGGGACAGTTCTTTTACAATGAGCAGTTCTTC	CASMGQFFYNEQFF	TRBV5-6	TRBJ2-1	.	TRBD1
TGCGCCAGCAGCGTGTCGACAGGTCCGCAGTATTTT	CASSVSTGPQYF	TRBV5-1	TRBJ2-3	.	.
TGTGCCAGCAGCCCGGGACATAACTATGGCTACACCTTC	CASSPGHNYGYTF	TRBV5-4	TRBJ1-2	.	.
TGTGCCAGCAGCCATCCTACGGTGGCTAGCGGGTTCTACAATGAGCAGTTCTTC	CASSHPTVASGFYNEQFF	TRBV14	TRBJ2-1	.	TRBD2
TGCGCCAGCAGGGGTACCGGGACTACCGCCTACGAGCAGTACTTC	CASRGTGTTAYEQYF	TRBV4-1	TRBJ2-7	.	TRBD2
TGTGCCAGCAGTATTTCCGGGACTAGCATGGGTGAGCAGTACTTC	CASSISGTSMGEQYF	TRBV28	TRBJ2-7	few	TRBD2
TGTGCCAGCAGTTACGGTATTAACCGGGGCACAGATACGCAGTATTTT	CASSYGINRGTDTQYF	TRBV6-2/TRBV6-3	TRBJ2-3	.	.
TGTGCCACCAGCAGAGATACGGGGAGACTGAGGTTTGGTGAAAAACTGTTTTTT	CATSRDTGRLRFGEKLFF	TRBV15	TRBJ1-4	once	.
TGTGCCAGCAACGTAGCGGCCGCCTACAATGAGCAGTTCTTC	CASNVAAAYNEQFF	TRBV7-9	TRBJ2-1	.	.
TGTGCCAGCAGCCCCGGGGGTTTCGGGGAGACCCAGTACTTC	CASSPGGFGETQYF	TRBV7-2	TRBJ2-5	once	.
TGTGCCAGCGACTCTAGGGGTCCAGATACGCAGTATTTT	CASDSRGPDTQYF	TRBV6-5	TRBJ2-3	.	.